This T cell receptor (beta chain) came from a study of shared clonotypes between healthy human individuals. Into CD45RA+ naive and CD45RA-negative memory subsets, the CD4+ cells were split. The repertoire was sequenced with immunoSEQ multiplex PCR; TCRdb's copy has only in-frame clones and lacks some. The sample includes some 360,000 clones, about 70% of them seen just once. This TCR came from a man aged 30 to 45 in good health. The sequenced sample was memory CD4+ T cells sorted from blood. The subset: CD45RA-negative fraction.

The CDR3 coding sequence is TGTGCCAGCAGCTTAGACGTTAATGGGCGATCAGATACGCAGTATTTT. It translates to CASSLDVNGRSDTQYF. The rearrangement uses TRBV7-9 and TRBJ2-3; D is unclear. CDR3 length: 16 residues. V lost 1 base to trimming and J lost 4 bases, with 15 bases between them. CDR1 and CDR2 from the germline V gene are SEHNR and FQNEAQ (reference sequence).